At least ten counts were recorded for the clone carrying this T cell receptor (beta chain). The authors prepared the TCRbeta library with unique molecular identifiers. TCRdb itself ran the PCR reads through MiXCR, one entry per CDR3 protein. The table records 600,000 to 700,000 distinct CDR3 sequences, approximately 17% of them present only once. The data are from a study of T-cell reconstitution after alpha-beta-depleted transplantation in children. CDR1 is DFQATT, CDR2 SNEGSKA, per germline (reference sequence). This CDR3 is 16 amino acids long. V lost 5 bases, J lost 1 base, and 18 bases lay in between.

The input for sequencing was PBMCs from the stem cell graft donor, taken from the stem cell graft. V is TRBV20-1 and J is TRBJ2-4, with D possibly TRBD1 on 6 matching bases. This receptor was identified in a human donor who donated a stem cell graft to a child with acute myeloid leukemia. The CDR3 region has the DNA TGCAGTGCTCTCCCGAGAGGGGGTTTGGCCAAAAACATTCAGTACTTC. It codes for CSALPRGGLAKNIQYF.